The present TCR beta chain was sequenced within a study of neurological immune-mediated disorders. The germline V gene has CDR1 SGDLS and CDR2 YYNGEE. The J segment lost 2 bases and the V segment lost 3 bases, leaving 12 bases of the junction unmatched. The CDR3 runs 17 residues. The method for making cDNA was 5'RACE, and it used 10-nucleotide random UMIs. MiXCR, applied by TCRdb to the 5' RACE reads, yields one record per CDR3 protein. The sample consists of over 60,000 distinct CDR3 sequences, 4.8% of them appearing once. This clonotype was observed many times. J is TRBJ2-7 and V is TRBV9, with 9 bases lining up with TRBD1. This TCR derives from a woman between 65 and 79 years old with multiple sclerosis. Sequencing was performed on PBMCs. Here the CDR3 DNA reads TGTGCCAGCAGCGGACCAGCGCGGACAGGGGAAACCTACGAGCAGTACTTC. It codes for CASSGPARTGETYEQYF.